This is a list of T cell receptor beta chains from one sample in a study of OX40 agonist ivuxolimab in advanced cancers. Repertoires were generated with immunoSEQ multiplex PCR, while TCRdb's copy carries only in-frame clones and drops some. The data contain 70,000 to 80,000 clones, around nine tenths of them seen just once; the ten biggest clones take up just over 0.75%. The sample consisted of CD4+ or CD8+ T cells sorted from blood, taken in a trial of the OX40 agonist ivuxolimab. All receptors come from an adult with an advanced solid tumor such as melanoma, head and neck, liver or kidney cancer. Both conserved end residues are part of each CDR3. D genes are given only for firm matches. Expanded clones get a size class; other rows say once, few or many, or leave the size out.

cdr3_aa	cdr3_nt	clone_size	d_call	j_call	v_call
CASSLSADGEAFF	TGTGCCAGCAGCTTGTCCGCAGACGGTGAAGCTTTCTTT	NA	NA	TRBJ1-1	TRBV5-5
CASSLGEKGPQHF	TGTGCCAGCAGCTTGGGGGAGAAGGGGCCCCAGCATTTT	NA	NA	TRBJ1-5	TRBV5-4
CASSFVTSGSTDTQYF	TGCGCCAGCAGCTTTGTTACTAGCGGGAGCACAGATACGCAGTATTTT	NA	TRBD2	TRBJ2-3	TRBV5-1
CASSYAADSPLHF	TGTGCCAGCAGTTACGCCGCGGATTCACCCCTCCACTTT	NA	NA	TRBJ1-6	TRBV6-6
CASSQGAGGAGYEQYF	TGCGCCAGCAGCCAAGGAGCGGGAGGGGCTGGGTACGAGCAGTACTTC	NA	TRBD2	TRBJ2-7	TRBV4-1
CASSQDPRVYGYTF	TGCGCCAGCAGCCAAGATCCCCGAGTCTATGGCTACACCTTC	NA	NA	TRBJ1-2	TRBV4-1
CASSQDSGDSGSRRTGELFF	TGCGCCAGCAGCCAAGATAGTGGAGATAGCGGGAGCCGACGGACCGGGGAGCTGTTTTTT	NA	TRBD2	TRBJ2-2	TRBV4-1
CASSVSGRYGYTF	TGTGCCAGCAGCGTATCTGGCCGATATGGCTACACCTTC	NA	NA	TRBJ1-2	TRBV9
CSVISEGQPQHF	TGCAGCGTGATTTCTGAGGGTCAGCCCCAGCATTTT	NA	NA	TRBJ1-5	TRBV29-1
CASSEKRDTEAFF	TGCGCCAGCAGTGAGAAAAGGGACACTGAAGCTTTCTTT	NA	NA	TRBJ1-1	TRBV10-1
CASSMQAGGANVLTF	TGTGCCAGTAGTATGCAGGCTGGTGGGGCCAACGTCCTGACTTTC	NA	NA	TRBJ2-6	TRBV19
CASSLAGALMNTEAFF	TGCGCCAGCAGCTTGGCCGGGGCTTTGATGAACACTGAAGCTTTCTTT	many	NA	TRBJ1-1	TRBV5-1
CASILVSALPSGYTF	TGTGCCAGCATCCTCGTATCGGCCCTACCGTCCGGCTACACCTTC	few	NA	TRBJ1-2	TRBV5-6
CASSGQGWNEQFF	TGTGCCAGCAGTGGGCAGGGCTGGAATGAGCAGTTCTTC	NA	NA	TRBJ2-1	TRBV6-5
CASSIGSNNEQFF	TGCGCCAGCAGCATTGGGAGCAACAATGAGCAGTTCTTC	once	NA	TRBJ2-1	TRBV5-1
CASSSQAGGSYGYTF	TGTGCCAGCTCTAGTCAGGCGGGTGGAAGCTATGGCTACACCTTC	NA	NA	TRBJ1-2	TRBV6-5
CASSAGDGFTDTQYF	TGTGCCAGCAGCGCCGGAGACGGATTCACAGATACGCAGTATTTT	NA	NA	TRBJ2-3	TRBV9
CASSQYPTGGVGNEQFF	TGCGCCAGCAGCCAATACCCGACAGGGGGCGTGGGAAATGAGCAGTTCTTC	NA	TRBD1	TRBJ2-1	TRBV4-1
CASSLGGQGGTDTQYF	TGCGCCAGCAGCTTGGGTGGACAGGGCGGCACAGATACGCAGTATTTT	few	TRBD1	TRBJ2-3	TRBV5-1
CASSNPGEAGDTGELFF	TGTGCCAGCAGTAACCCTGGGGAGGCGGGAGATACAGGGGAGCTGTTTTTT	NA	TRBD2	TRBJ2-2	TRBV28
CASRSGTGGPNTEAFF	TGTGCCAGCAGGAGCGGGACAGGGGGTCCGAACACTGAAGCTTTCTTT	NA	TRBD1	TRBJ1-1	TRBV28
CASSPTSGFGSGNTIYF	TGTGCCAGCTCACCAACGTCTGGGTTCGGATCTGGAAACACCATATATTTT	NA	NA	TRBJ1-3	TRBV18
CSVVRGGYGYTF	TGCAGCGTTGTCAGGGGAGGCTATGGCTACACCTTC	NA	NA	TRBJ1-2	TRBV29-1
CASSRAGGSETQYF	TGTGCCTCTTCTCGAGCGGGGGGTTCAGAGACCCAGTACTTC	NA	TRBD2	TRBJ2-5	TRBV6-6
CASNQRFSGLNF	TGTGCCAGCAATCAGCGTTTCTCGGGTTTGAACTTC	NA	NA	TRBJ2-7	TRBV2
CASSNRTTFLGVTGELFF	TGCGCCAGCAGCAACCGGACTACCTTTCTTGGGGTTACCGGGGAGCTGTTTTTT	NA	NA	TRBJ2-2	TRBV5-1
CASSKRPPRQPQHF	TGTGCCAGCAGCAAACGGCCCCCGCGGCAGCCCCAGCATTTT	NA	NA	TRBJ1-5	TRBV21-1
CASSLEPSLEQYF	TGTGCCAGCAGCTTAGAACCCTCTTTGGAGCAGTACTTC	NA	NA	TRBJ2-7	TRBV5-5
CASSLMGGDNSPLHF	TGTGCCAGCAGCTTAATGGGGGGGGATAATTCACCCCTCCACTTT	NA	NA	TRBJ1-6	TRBV7-3
CASSLEQGARGYTF	TGTGCCAGCAGCTTGGAACAGGGGGCGCGAGGCTACACCTTC	NA	TRBD1	TRBJ1-2	TRBV5-5
CASSRGEGTGELFF	TGCGCCAGCAGCCGAGGGGAAGGGACCGGGGAGCTGTTTTTT	NA	NA	TRBJ2-2	TRBV4-3
CASSPSTGRYGYTF	TGTGCCAGCTCACCCAGCACAGGAAGGTATGGCTACACCTTC	NA	NA	TRBJ1-2	TRBV18
CASSQLGATNEKLFF	TGTGCCAGCTCACAACTCGGGGCTACTAATGAAAAACTGTTTTTT	NA	NA	TRBJ1-4	TRBV18
CASSLVGVNGELFF	TGTGCCAGCAGTTTGGTAGGGGTTAACGGGGAGCTGTTTTTT	few	NA	TRBJ2-2	TRBV28
CASSATGGTAHEQFF	TGTGCCAGCAGTGCGACAGGGGGCACCGCCCATGAGCAGTTCTTC	NA	TRBD1	TRBJ2-1	TRBV6-1
CASSGSRQGGTYEQYF	TGTGCCAGCAGCGGGTCCAGACAGGGAGGCACCTACGAGCAGTACTTC	NA	NA	TRBJ2-7	TRBV9
CASSRPSSGGTNTDTQYF	TGTGCCAGCAGCCGGCCCTCTAGCGGGGGGACAAACACAGATACGCAGTATTTT	NA	TRBD2	TRBJ2-3	TRBV5-4
CATSRDLRAGNTIYF	TGTGCCACCAGCAGAGATTTGCGGGCTGGAAACACCATATATTTT	NA	NA	TRBJ1-3	TRBV15
CASSQDVRDREDSPLHF	TGTGCCAGCAGCCAAGATGTGCGGGACAGGGAGGATTCACCCCTCCACTTT	NA	TRBD1	TRBJ1-6	TRBV4-2
CASSLAGNSYEQYF	TGCGCCAGCAGCTTGGCTGGCAACTCCTACGAGCAGTACTTC	NA	NA	TRBJ2-7	TRBV5-1
CASSINMGQAYEQYF	TGTGCCAGTAGTATAAACATGGGACAGGCCTACGAGCAGTACTTC	NA	TRBD1	TRBJ2-7	TRBV19
CATHRDTTTGELFF	TGTGCCACCCACCGGGACACAACCACCGGGGAGCTGTTTTTT	once	NA	TRBJ2-2	TRBV6-1
CASSIRGGSYEQYF	TGTGCCAGCAGCATAAGAGGGGGCAGCTACGAGCAGTACTTC	NA	TRBD1	TRBJ2-7	TRBV11-3
CAISEGLDSYEQYF	TGTGCCATCAGTGAGGGCCTAGACAGCTACGAGCAGTACTTC	NA	NA	TRBJ2-7	TRBV10-3
CSVGKGDEQYF	TGCAGCGTTGGCAAAGGAGACGAGCAGTACTTC	few	NA	TRBJ2-7	TRBV29-1
CASSPDRGLYQPQHF	TGTGCCAGCTCACCGGACAGGGGTTTGTACCAGCCCCAGCATTTT	NA	TRBD1	TRBJ1-5	TRBV18
CATSRDRRYEQYF	TGTGCCACCAGCAGAGATAGGCGCTACGAGCAGTACTTC	NA	NA	TRBJ2-7	TRBV15
CASSLGTRGRTDTQYF	TGTGCCAGCAGCCTGGGGACTAGAGGGCGCACAGATACGCAGTATTTT	NA	TRBD2	TRBJ2-3	TRBV7-2
CASSLSSFETQYF	TGTGCCAGCAGCTTATCTAGCTTTGAGACCCAGTACTTC	NA	NA	TRBJ2-5	TRBV7-3
CATSRGQGDNEKLFF	TGTGCCACCAGCAGAGGGCAGGGCGATAATGAAAAACTGTTTTTT	NA	NA	TRBJ1-4	TRBV15
CASSPTGTSGSHEQFF	TGTGCCAGCAGCCCCACCGGGACTAGCGGGAGCCATGAGCAGTTCTTC	NA	TRBD2	TRBJ2-1	TRBV7-8
CASSLEDGRYYEQFF	TGTGCCAGCAGCTTGGAGGACGGTAGATACTATGAGCAGTTCTTC	NA	NA	TRBJ2-1	TRBV5-5
CASSWSRTAGELFF	TGTGCCAGCAGCTGGAGTAGGACGGCCGGGGAGCTGTTTTTT	few	NA	TRBJ2-2	TRBV7-3
CAIDPQGGPGELFF	TGTGCCATCGACCCACAGGGGGGGCCCGGGGAGCTGTTTTTT	NA	NA	TRBJ2-2	TRBV6-4
CSVGRGESEAFF	TGCAGCGTAGGGAGGGGGGAGAGTGAAGCTTTCTTT	NA	NA	TRBJ1-1	TRBV29-1
CASSLVYRAGGLYNEQFF	TGTGCCAGCAGTTTGGTGTACCGCGCGGGGGGGCTGTACAATGAGCAGTTCTTC	NA	TRBD2	TRBJ2-1	TRBV28